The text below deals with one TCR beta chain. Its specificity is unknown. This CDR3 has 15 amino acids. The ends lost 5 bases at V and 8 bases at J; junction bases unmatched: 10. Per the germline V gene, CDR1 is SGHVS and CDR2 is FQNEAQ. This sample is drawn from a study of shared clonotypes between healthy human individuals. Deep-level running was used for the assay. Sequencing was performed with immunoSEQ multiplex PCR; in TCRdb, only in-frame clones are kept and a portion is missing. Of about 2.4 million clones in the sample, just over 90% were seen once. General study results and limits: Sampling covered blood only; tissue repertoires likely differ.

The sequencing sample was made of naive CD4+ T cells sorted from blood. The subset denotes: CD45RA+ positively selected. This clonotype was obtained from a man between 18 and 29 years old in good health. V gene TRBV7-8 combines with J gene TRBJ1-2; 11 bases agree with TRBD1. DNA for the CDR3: TGTGCCAGCAGCCCACGGGACAGGGGGTACGGGGGCTACACCTTC. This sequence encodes CASSPRDRGYGGYTF.